The 3 T cell receptor beta chains given below trace back to one sample, sequenced in a study of blood T cells in healthy people across ages. Primed by a sample-barcoded 5' primer and a J-beta primer mix, a second PCR proceeded for roughly 6 to 12 cycles. TCRdb recomputed calls from the 5' RACE reads with MiXCR, one row per CDR3 protein. The table has about 640,000 distinct CDR3 sequences, 25% to 30% seen once. Sequencing was carried out using blood. The source is a woman older than 75 in good health.

This clonotype was picked up many times. The CDR3 loop is CASSKGLAGLETQYF. The CDR3 DNA reads as TGTGCCAGCAGCAAGGGACTAGCGGGGTTAGAGACCCAGTACTTC. The V call is TRBV12-3 or TRBV12-4, the J call TRBJ2-5; TRBD2 matches 13 bases. CDR3 size: 15 residues. With 6 bases clipped from V and 4 bases from J, the junction kept 5 bases outside the gene matches.

This clonotype appeared many times. J is TRBJ1-2 and V is TRBV20-1; D ambiguous. V lost 1 base to trimming and J lost 5 bases, with 11 bases between them. The CDR3 covers 13 residues. CDR1 and CDR2 from the germline V gene are DFQATT and SNEGSKA (reference sequence). CDR3 in DNA: TGCAGTGCTAGAGGGGGAGGACTGTATGGCTACACCTTC. It codes for CSARGGGLYGYTF.

This clonotype was seen ten or more times. This sequence joins TRBV7-6 and TRBJ2-1; 8 nucleotides align to TRBD2. Germline CDR1 and CDR2: SGHVS and FNYEAQ. The CDR3 covers 15 residues. The V segment lost 1 base and the J segment 5 bases; nucleotides outside the gene matches: 4. The CDR3: CASSLGWRGDNEQFF. CDR3 in DNA: TGTGCCAGCAGCTTAGGCTGGCGGGGGGACAATGAGCAGTTCTTC.